This T cell receptor beta chain was observed in a study of T cells after posttransplantation cyclophosphamide. Cyclophosphamide on days +3 and +4 followed busulfan-fludarabine conditioning and a marrow graft. Sequencing used immunoSEQ multiplex PCR; TCRdb keeps in-frame clones, though not all of them. This repertoire shows 35,000 to 50,000 clones, roughly 88% found once; its top ten account for 2% to 2.5%. J gave up 8 bases and V 9 bases, and 1 base lay outside the gene matches. Germline lookup yields CDR1 ENHRY and CDR2 SYGVKD. The length of the CDR3 is 11 residues. This sequence joins TRBV10-3 and TRBJ1-4; 9 bases line up with TRBD1. The starting material was PBMCs, obtained roughly 59 days after allogeneic stem cell transplant with posttransplant cyclophosphamide. The sequence was collected from a male patient aged 55 to 70 who received an allogeneic stem cell transplant from a related donor and was CMV-positive. T cells may partly derive from the graft donor. Here the CDR3 DNA reads TGTGCCATTGGACAGGGGGAAAAACTGTTTTTT. As protein: CAIGQGEKLFF.